This T cell receptor beta chain came from a study of blood T cell repertoires in COVID-19. Looking at the study overall: The origin of the acute and convalescent COVID-19 samples was the United States, Italy and Spain. T cells, B-cell-depleted T cells, or PBMCs provided the cDNA or gDNA that served as material.

In the original analysis: Reference gene primer amplification gave estimated nucleated cell counts. Profiled with immunoSEQ multiplex PCR; TCRdb holds only in-frame clones, not every one. The V and J calls and clone size were taken over from that table, and D and trimming were inferred from the DNA. The repertoire holds tens of thousands of clones, 81% seen once, with approximately 30% in the top ten. V shed 4 bases, J shed 12 bases, and the junction held 9 bases outside the gene matches. This CDR3 is built from 13 residues. CDR1 and CDR2 from the germline V gene are MNHEY and SMNVEV (reference sequence).

The sample taken for sequencing was peripheral blood. The gene calls are TRBV27 and TRBJ1-1; 9 positions match TRBD1. This TCR came from an elderly woman with active or convalescent COVID-19. This CDR3 is CASSSKPGQGSFF. The CDR3 nucleotides read TGTGCCAGCAGTTCAAAACCGGGACAGGGCTCTTTCTTT.